The present entry profiles one T cell receptor (beta chain) with its context. The antigen remains unidentified. Everyone who donated was a Caucasian adult who lived in Nashville, Tennessee. The source of the sample is a study of shared clonotypes between healthy human individuals. CDR3 size: 16 residues. V lost 1 base and J lost 2, with 14 bases in between. Germline V gene sequence: CDR1 KGHSH, CDR2 LQKENI. Profiled with immunoSEQ multiplex PCR; TCRdb holds only in-frame clones, not every one. The sample shows some 1.5 million clones, 95% to 99% of them seen only once. Study results and limitations: Several donors held about 5% of naive CD4 clonotypes in common. Enrolling few donors narrowed the genetic and exposure-history diversity that was represented.

The TCR originated in a young man in good health. Sequenced: naive CD4+ T cells sorted from blood. Described subset: CD45RA+ positively selected. This sequence joins TRBV18 and TRBJ1-1; tentative D call: TRBD1 (6 bases). CDR3 loop: CASSPLLLQGNTEAFF. CDR3 in DNA: TGTGCCAGCTCACCACTACTTTTACAGGGAAACACTGAAGCTTTCTTT.